Below, 9 T cell receptor beta chains from the same sample are listed, as sequenced in a study of blood T cell repertoires in COVID-19. Assay: immunoSEQ multiplex PCR; the TCRdb copy retains only in-frame clones and omits some. The sample consists of just over 250,000 clones, about 91% of them appearing once. Sequencing was carried out using peripheral blood. All receptors derive from a young adult with COVID-19, enrolled during active disease.

This chain uses TRBV2 with TRBJ1-1; D might be TRBD1 (6 bases). Germline-derived CDR1 and CDR2 are SNHLY and FYNNEI. Between the trimmed V and J ends, which lost 7 bases and 6 bases, there was a span of 12 bases. The CDR3 covers 12 residues. The CDR3 DNA is TGTGCCAGCAAGGGGGACCCAGCTGAAGCTTTCTTT. This encodes CASKGDPAEAFF. Supplemented by reference TRBV2 and TRBJ1-1, the full variable domain reads EPEVTQTPSHQVTQMGQEVILRCVPISNHLYFYWYRQILGQKVEFLVSFYNNEISEKSEIFDDQFSVERPDGSNFTLKIRSTKLEDSAMYFCASKGDPAEAFFGQGTRLTVV.

The chain links TRBV27 to TRBJ2-2, with TRBD1 matching over 8 bases. Germline lookup yields CDR1 MNHEY and CDR2 SMNVEV (reference sequence). The CDR3 length is 14 residues. V was clipped by 2 bases and J by 6 bases; unmatched bases: 2. The CDR3 sequence is CASSLQGAAGELFF. DNA of the CDR3: TGTGCCAGCAGTTTACAGGGGGCCGCCGGGGAGCTGTTTTTT.

The rearrangement joins TRBV5-8 to TRBJ2-4; 12 positions match TRBD2. The CDR3 length is 15 residues. Trimming at V came to 4 bases and at J to 9 bases, leaving 8 bases not matched to a gene. Germline V gives CDR1 SGHTS, CDR2 YDEGEE. Here the CDR3 DNA reads TGTGCCAGCAGCCCACGACTAGCGGGAGTTAGCATTCAGTACTTC. It encodes CASSPRLAGVSIQYF.

The rearrangement uses TRBV28 and TRBJ1-1; no firm D call. CDR1 and CDR2 (germline): MDHEN, SYDVKM. Between the trimmed V and J ends, which lost 6 bases and 0 bases, there was a span of 5 bases. The CDR3 runs to 12 residues. Here the CDR3 DNA reads TGTGCCAGCAGCGTAATGAACACTGAAGCTTTCTTT. This sequence encodes CASSVMNTEAFF.

J is TRBJ2-1 and V is TRBV4-3; maybe TRBD2 (5 bases). V lost 4 bases and J lost 2, with 9 bases in between. The CDR3 sequence is 14 residues long. The V gene's germline CDR1 is LGHNA and CDR2 YSLEER. The CDR3 spells CASSRGSAYNEQFF. The DNA for the CDR3 is TGCGCCAGCAGCCGAGGGAGCGCCTACAATGAGCAGTTCTTC.

The gene calls are TRBV7-9 and TRBJ2-2; 7 bases match TRBD2. Losses at the gene ends were 5 bases for V and 4 bases for J; bases not matched to a gene: 10. CDR3 length: 16 amino acids. Germline-derived CDR1 and CDR2 are SEHNR and FQNEAQ (reference sequence). As DNA, the CDR3 is TGTGCCAGCAGCCCCATGGGAGGGAGAGGCACCGGGGAGCTGTTTTTT. Translated: CASSPMGGRGTGELFF.

This chain links TRBV30 with TRBJ2-1; D may be TRBD1 (6 bases). CDR3 length equals 16 residues. Trimming stripped 3 bases from V and 4 bases from J, with 19 bases between. Germline CDR1 is GTSNPN and CDR2 is SVGIG (reference sequence). The CDR3 is CAWSGLLDSPYNEQFF. The CDR3 DNA reads TGTGCCTGGAGCGGATTATTGGACAGCCCGTACAATGAGCAGTTCTTC.

The genes are TRBV24-1 and TRBJ2-1, with 15 bases aligning to TRBD2. V lost 2 bases and J lost 6; bases outside the gene matches: 7. This CDR3 is built from 18 residues. The germline CDR1 and CDR2 sequences are KGHDR and SFDVKD. DNA of the CDR3: TGTGCCACCAGTGATTGGACTAGCGGGAGGGGAGAAGGCAATGAGCAGTTCTTC. Translation gives CATSDWTSGRGEGNEQFF.

The chain uses TRBV9 and TRBJ2-7, with 11 bases matching TRBD1. The germline CDR1 and CDR2 sequences are SGDLS and YYNGEE. The CDR3 runs to 14 residues. With 3 bases clipped from V and 3 bases from J, the junction kept 2 bases outside the gene matches. As DNA, the CDR3 is TGTGCCAGCAGCGCGGACAGGGGGCACTACGAGCAGTACTTC. Translating it yields CASSADRGHYEQYF.